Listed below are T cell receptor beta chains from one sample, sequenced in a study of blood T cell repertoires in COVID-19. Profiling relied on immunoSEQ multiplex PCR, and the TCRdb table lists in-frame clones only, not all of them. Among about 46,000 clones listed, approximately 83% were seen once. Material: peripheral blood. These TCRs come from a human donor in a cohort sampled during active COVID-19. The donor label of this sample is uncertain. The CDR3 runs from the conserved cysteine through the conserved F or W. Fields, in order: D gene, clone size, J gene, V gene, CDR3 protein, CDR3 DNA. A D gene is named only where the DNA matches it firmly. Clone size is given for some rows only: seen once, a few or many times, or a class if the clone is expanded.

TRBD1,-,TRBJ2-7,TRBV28,CASGQGAYEQYF,TGTGCCAGCGGACAGGGGGCTTACGAGCAGTACTTC
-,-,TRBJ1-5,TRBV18,CASSPWADSSPNQPQHF,TGTGCCAGCTCACCATGGGCGGACAGCTCTCCCAATCAGCCCCAGCATTTT
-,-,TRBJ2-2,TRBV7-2,CASSLVLTGELFF,TGTGCCAGCAGCTTAGTACTCACCGGGGAGCTGTTTTTT
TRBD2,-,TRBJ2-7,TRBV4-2,CASSQDRTSDSYEQYF,TGTGCCAGCAGCCAAGATAGGACTAGCGACTCCTACGAGCAGTACTTC
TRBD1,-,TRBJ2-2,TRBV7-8,CASSLGSYRRTGDTGELFF,TGTGCCAGCAGCTTAGGGAGCTACCGGAGGACAGGCGACACCGGGGAGCTGTTTTTT
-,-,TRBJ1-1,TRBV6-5,CASSYSINVRVTEAFF,TGTGCCAGCAGTTACTCCATAAACGTACGGGTCACTGAAGCTTTCTTT
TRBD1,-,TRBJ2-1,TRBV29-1,CSVDRQGAKSEQFF,TGCAGCGTTGACCGCCAGGGGGCGAAGTCGGAGCAGTTCTTC
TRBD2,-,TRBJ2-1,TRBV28,CASRSSGFSYNEQFF,TGTGCCAGCAGGTCTAGCGGATTCTCCTACAATGAGCAGTTCTTC
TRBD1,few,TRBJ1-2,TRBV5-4,CASIPDRGNGYTF,TGTGCCAGCATTCCCGACAGGGGTAATGGCTACACCTTC
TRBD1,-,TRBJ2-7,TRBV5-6,CASTFRDRGSEQYF,TGTGCCAGCACCTTCCGGGACAGGGGATCCGAGCAGTACTTC
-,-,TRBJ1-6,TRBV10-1,CASSDPMYNRADFSYNSPLHF,TGCGCCAGCAGTGATCCAATGTATAACAGGGCCGATTTCTCCTATAATTCACCCCTCCACTTT
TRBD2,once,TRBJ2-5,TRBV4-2,CASSQLGTSGGETQYF,TGTGCCAGCAGCCAGCTTGGGACTAGCGGGGGAGAGACCCAGTACTTC
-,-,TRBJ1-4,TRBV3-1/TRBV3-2,CASSQEQASLFF,TGTGCCAGCAGCCAAGAACAGGCATCACTGTTTTTT
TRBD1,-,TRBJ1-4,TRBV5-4,CASSEPTGRSTTNEKLFF,TGTGCCAGCAGCGAACCGACAGGGCGGAGCACAACTAATGAAAAACTGTTTTTT
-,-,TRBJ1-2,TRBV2,CASSEWPGDGYTF,TGTGCCAGCAGTGAATGGCCAGGGGATGGCTACACCTTC
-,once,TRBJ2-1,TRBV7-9,CASSLWAAYNEQFF,TGTGCCAGCAGCTTATGGGCCGCCTACAATGAGCAGTTCTTC
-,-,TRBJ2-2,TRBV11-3,CASSSGVTGELFF,TGTGCCAGCAGCTCAGGGGTCACCGGGGAGCTGTTTTTT
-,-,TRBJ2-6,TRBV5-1,CASSLEAGGTVSGANVLTF,TGCGCCAGCAGCTTGGAGGCAGGGGGGACAGTCTCTGGGGCCAACGTCCTGACTTTC
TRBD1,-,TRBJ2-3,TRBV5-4,CASSLDVTGQLTDTQYF,TGTGCCAGCAGCTTGGATGTCACGGGACAGCTCACAGATACGCAGTATTTT
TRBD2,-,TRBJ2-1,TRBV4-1,CASSQGSTSGGLYNEQFF,TGCGCCAGCAGCCAAGGTTCAACTAGCGGGGGACTGTACAATGAGCAGTTCTTC
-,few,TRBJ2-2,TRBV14,CASSQALRGRLESAGELFF,TGTGCCAGCAGCCAGGCTCTCCGAGGGAGGCTCGAATCCGCCGGGGAGCTGTTTTTT
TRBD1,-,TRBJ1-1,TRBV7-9,CASSRQGSLLLNTEAFF,TGTGCCAGCAGCCGACAGGGTTCCCTCCTTTTGAACACTGAAGCTTTCTTT
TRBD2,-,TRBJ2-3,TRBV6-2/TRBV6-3,CASSGLAGVTDTQYF,TGTGCCAGCAGTGGACTAGCGGGGGTGACAGATACGCAGTATTTT
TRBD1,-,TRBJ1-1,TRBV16,CASRSDRVAPVAFF,TGTGCCAGCAGATCCGACAGGGTCGCCCCTGTAGCTTTCTTT
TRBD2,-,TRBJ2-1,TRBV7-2,CASSFGGGRRNEQFF,TGTGCCAGCAGCTTTGGCGGGGGGAGGAGGAATGAGCAGTTCTTC
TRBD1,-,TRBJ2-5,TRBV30,CAWSPGTVKTQYF,TGTGCCTGGAGTCCCGGGACAGTCAAGACCCAGTACTTC
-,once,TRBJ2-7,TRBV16,CASSEGSYEQYF,TGTGCCAGCAGCGAGGGCTCCTACGAGCAGTACTTC
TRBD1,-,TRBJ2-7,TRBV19,CASSVGTGTYEQYF,TGTGCCAGTTCGGTGGGGACAGGGACCTACGAGCAGTACTTC
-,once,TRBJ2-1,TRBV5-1,CASSLGASSYNEQFF,TGCGCCAGCAGCTTGGGTGCGAGCTCCTACAATGAGCAGTTCTTC
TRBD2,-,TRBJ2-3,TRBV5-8,CASSWGLAVSTDTQYF,TGTGCCAGCAGCTGGGGACTAGCGGTTAGCACAGATACGCAGTATTTT
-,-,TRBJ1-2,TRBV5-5,CASSYGGAGNYGYTF,TGTGCCAGCAGTTATGGAGGGGCAGGGAACTATGGCTACACCTTC
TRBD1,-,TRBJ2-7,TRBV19,CASSSPGTGGSYEQYF,TGTGCCAGTAGTAGCCCCGGGACAGGGGGTTCCTACGAGCAGTACTTC
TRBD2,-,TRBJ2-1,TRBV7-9,CASSSGGPSKQFF,TGTGCCAGCAGCAGCGGGGGGCCTTCTAAGCAGTTCTTC
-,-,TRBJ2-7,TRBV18,CASSLSGHSSYEQYF,TGTGCCAGCTCACTCTCGGGACACAGCTCCTACGAGCAGTACTTC
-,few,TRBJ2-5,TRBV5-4,CASSSPRDTQYF,TGTGCCAGCAGCTCCCCCCGGGACACACAGTACTTC
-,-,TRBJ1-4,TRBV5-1,CASSLQANEKLFF,TGCGCCAGCAGCTTACAAGCTAATGAAAAACTGTTTTTT
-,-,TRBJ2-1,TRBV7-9,CASSLTQGDNEQFF,TGTGCCAGCAGCTTGACACAGGGCGACAATGAGCAGTTCTTC
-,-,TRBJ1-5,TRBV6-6,CASTYRGRGADQPQHF,TGTGCCAGCACCTACCGGGGGAGGGGCGCGGATCAGCCCCAGCATTTT
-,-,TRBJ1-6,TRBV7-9,CASSPDQGWPLHF,TGTGCCAGCAGCCCCGATCAGGGATGGCCCCTCCACTTT
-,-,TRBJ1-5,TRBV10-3,CAISDRYSNQPQHF,TGTGCCATCAGCGATAGATATAGCAATCAGCCCCAGCATTTT
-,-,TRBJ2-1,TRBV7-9,CASSLDQGAWQFF,TGTGCCAGCAGCTTAGATCAAGGGGCCTGGCAGTTCTTC
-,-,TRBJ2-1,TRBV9,CASSAELGEQFF,TGTGCCAGCAGCGCGGAGCTGGGTGAGCAGTTCTTC
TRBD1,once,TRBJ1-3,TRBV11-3,CASSSSGGGTGGLDTIYF,TGTGCCAGCAGCTCCTCGGGTGGAGGGACAGGGGGCTTGGACACCATATATTTT
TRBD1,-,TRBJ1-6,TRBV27,CASSTNRGWDSPLHF,TGTGCCAGCAGTACCAACAGGGGCTGGGATTCACCCCTCCACTTT
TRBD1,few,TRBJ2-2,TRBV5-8,CASSSGQGVNTGELFF,TGTGCCAGCAGCAGTGGACAGGGCGTTAACACCGGGGAGCTGTTTTTT
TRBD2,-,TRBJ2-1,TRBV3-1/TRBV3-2,CASSPRGGGAYGEQFF,TGTGCCAGCAGCCCCCGGGGCGGGGGGGCCTATGGTGAGCAGTTCTTC
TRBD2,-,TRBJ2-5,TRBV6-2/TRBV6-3,CASSGTSGGPQETQYF,TGTGCCAGCAGCGGGACTAGCGGGGGGCCCCAAGAGACCCAGTACTTC
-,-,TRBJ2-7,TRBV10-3,CAISTGLNSYEQYF,TGTGCCATCAGTACAGGGCTCAACTCCTACGAGCAGTACTTC
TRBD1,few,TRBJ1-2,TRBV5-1,CASSPQTGDYGYTF,TGCGCCAGCAGCCCACAAACAGGGGACTATGGCTACACCTTC
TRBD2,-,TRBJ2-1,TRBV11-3,CASSLALAGFNEQFF,TGTGCCAGCAGCTTAGCTCTAGCGGGATTCAATGAGCAGTTCTTC